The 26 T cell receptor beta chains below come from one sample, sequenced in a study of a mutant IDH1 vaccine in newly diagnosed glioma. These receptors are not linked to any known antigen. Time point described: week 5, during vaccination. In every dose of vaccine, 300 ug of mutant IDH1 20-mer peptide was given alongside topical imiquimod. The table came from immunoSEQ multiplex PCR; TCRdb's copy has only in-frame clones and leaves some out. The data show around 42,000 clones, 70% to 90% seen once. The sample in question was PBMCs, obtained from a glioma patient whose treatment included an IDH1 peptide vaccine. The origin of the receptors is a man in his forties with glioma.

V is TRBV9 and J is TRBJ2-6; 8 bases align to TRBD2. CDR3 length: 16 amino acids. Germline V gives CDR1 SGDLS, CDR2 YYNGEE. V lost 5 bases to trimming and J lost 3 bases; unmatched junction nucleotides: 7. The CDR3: CASRKAGVHGANVLTF. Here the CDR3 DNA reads TGTGCCAGCAGGAAAGCGGGAGTACATGGGGCCAACGTCCTGACTTTC.

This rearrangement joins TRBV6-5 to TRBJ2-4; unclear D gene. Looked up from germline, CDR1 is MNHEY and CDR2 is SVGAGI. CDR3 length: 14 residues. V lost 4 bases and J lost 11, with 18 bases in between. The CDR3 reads CASSSHTEESVQYF. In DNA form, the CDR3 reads TGTGCCAGCAGTTCCCACACAGAGGAGTCGGTTCAGTACTTC.

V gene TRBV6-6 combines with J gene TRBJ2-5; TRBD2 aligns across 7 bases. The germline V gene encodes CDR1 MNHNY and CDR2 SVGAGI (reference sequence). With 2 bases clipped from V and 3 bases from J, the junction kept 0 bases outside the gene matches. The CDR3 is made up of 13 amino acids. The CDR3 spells CASSYGGEETQYF. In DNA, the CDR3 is TGTGCCAGCAGTTACGGGGGGGAAGAGACCCAGTACTTC.

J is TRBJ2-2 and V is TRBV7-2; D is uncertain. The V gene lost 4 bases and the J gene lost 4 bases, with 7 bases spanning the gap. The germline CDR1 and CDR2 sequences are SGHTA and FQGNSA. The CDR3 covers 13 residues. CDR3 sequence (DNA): TGTGCCAGCAGCTCGCTCGCCACCGGGGAGCTGTTTTTT. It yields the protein CASSSLATGELFF.

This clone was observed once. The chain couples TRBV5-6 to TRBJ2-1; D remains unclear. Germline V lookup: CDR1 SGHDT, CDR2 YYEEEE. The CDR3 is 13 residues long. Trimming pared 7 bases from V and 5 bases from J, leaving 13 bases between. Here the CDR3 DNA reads TGTGCCAGCCAGCTTTACATAAACAATGAGCAGTTCTTC. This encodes CASQLYINNEQFF. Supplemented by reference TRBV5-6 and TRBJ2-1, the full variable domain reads DAGVTQSPTHLIKTRGQQVTLRCSPKSGHDTVSWYQQALGQGPQFIFQYYEEEERQRGNFPDRFSGHQFPNYSSELNVNALLLGDSALYLCASQLYINNEQFFGPGTRLTVL.

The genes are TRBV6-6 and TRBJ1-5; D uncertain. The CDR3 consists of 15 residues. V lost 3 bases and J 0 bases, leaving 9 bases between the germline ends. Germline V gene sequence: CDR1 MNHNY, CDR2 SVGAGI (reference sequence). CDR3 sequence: CASSYLAYSNQPQHF. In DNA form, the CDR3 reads TGTGCCAGCAGTTATCTAGCGTATAGCAATCAGCCCCAGCATTTT.

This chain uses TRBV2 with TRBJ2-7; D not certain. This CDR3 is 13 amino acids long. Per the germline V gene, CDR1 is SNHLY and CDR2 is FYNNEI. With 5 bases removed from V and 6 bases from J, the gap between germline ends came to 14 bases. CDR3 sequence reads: CASSPLQFGEQYF. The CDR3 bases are TGTGCCAGCAGTCCCCTACAATTCGGCGAGCAGTACTTC.

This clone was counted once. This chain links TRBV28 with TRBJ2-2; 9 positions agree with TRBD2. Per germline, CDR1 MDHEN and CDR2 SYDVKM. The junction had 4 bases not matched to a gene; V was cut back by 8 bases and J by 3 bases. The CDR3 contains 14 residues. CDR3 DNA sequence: TGTGCCAGCGGCGGGAGGGGGTACACCGGGGAGCTGTTTTTT. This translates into CASGGRGYTGELFF.

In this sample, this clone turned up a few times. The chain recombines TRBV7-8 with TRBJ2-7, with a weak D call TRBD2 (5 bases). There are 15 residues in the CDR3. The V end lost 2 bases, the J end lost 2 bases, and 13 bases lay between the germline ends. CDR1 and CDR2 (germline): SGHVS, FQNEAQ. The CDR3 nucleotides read TGTGCCAGCAGCTTATCGGACTCTATGACCTACGAGCAGTACTTC. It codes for CASSLSDSMTYEQYF. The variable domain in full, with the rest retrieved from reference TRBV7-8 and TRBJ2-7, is GAGVSQSPRYKVAKRGQDVALRCDPISGHVSLFWYQQALGQGPEFLTYFQNEAQLDKSGLPSDRFFAERPEGSVSTLKIQRTQQEDSAVYLCASSLSDSMTYEQYFGPGTRLTVT.

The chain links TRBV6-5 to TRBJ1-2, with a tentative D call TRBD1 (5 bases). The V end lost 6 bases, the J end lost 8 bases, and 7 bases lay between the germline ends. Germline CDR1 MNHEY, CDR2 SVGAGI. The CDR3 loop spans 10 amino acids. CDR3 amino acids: CASRGRGYTF. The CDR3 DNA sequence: TGTGCCAGCAGGGGGCGGGGCTACACCTTC.

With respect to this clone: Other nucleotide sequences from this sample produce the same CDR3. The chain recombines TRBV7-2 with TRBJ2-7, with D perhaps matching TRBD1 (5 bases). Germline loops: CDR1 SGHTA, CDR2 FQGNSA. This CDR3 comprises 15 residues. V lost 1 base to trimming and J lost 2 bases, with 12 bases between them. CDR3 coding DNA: TGTGCCAGCAGCTTAGACGGCAGGGCGACCTACGAGCAGTACTTC. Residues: CASSLDGRATYEQYF.

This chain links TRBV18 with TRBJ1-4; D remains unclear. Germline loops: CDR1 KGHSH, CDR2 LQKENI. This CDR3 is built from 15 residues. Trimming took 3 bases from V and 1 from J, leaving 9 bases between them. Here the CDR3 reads CASSPRTGTNEKLFF. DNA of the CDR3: TGTGCCAGCTCACCTAGGACGGGAACTAATGAAAAACTGTTTTTT.

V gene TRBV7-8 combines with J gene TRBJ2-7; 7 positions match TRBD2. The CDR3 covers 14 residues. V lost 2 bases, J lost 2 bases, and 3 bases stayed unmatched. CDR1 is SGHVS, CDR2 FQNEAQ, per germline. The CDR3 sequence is CASSLREETYEQYF. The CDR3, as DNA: TGTGCCAGCAGCTTACGGGAGGAGACCTACGAGCAGTACTTC.

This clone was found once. CDR3: CASSYNVDYPHEQFF. The CDR3, as DNA: TGTGCCAGCAGTTACAACGTTGACTACCCCCATGAGCAGTTCTTC. The rearrangement uses TRBV6-5 and TRBJ2-1, with a weak D call TRBD2 (5 bases). The V and J ends lost 2 bases and 8 bases respectively, with 16 bases between them. The CDR3 consists of 15 residues. Germline values: CDR1 MNHEY, CDR2 SVGAGI.

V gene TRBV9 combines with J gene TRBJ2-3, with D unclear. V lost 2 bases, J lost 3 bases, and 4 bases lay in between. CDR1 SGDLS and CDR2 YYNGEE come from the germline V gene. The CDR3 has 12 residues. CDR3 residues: CASSVITDTQYF. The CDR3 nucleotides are TGTGCCAGCAGCGTTATAACAGATACGCAGTATTTT. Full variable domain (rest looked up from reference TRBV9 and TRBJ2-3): DSGVTQTPKHLITATGQRVTLRCSPRSGDLSVYWYQQSLDQGLQFLIQYYNGEERAKGNILERFSAQQFPDLHSELNLSSLELGDSALYFCASSVITDTQYFGPGTRLTVL.

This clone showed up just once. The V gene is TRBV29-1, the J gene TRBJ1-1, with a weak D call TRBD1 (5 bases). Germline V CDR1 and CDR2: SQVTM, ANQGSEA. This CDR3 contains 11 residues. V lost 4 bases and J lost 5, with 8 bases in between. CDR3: CSVVGGTEAFF. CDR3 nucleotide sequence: TGCAGCGTTGTCGGGGGGACTGAAGCTTTCTTT.

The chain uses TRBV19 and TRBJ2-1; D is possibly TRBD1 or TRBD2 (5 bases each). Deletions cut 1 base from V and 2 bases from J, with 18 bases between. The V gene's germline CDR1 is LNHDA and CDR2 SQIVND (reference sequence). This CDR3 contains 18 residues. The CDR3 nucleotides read TGTGCCAGTAGTATAGTTGGAACGGGGCTAGCCCCCTACAATGAGCAGTTCTTC. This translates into CASSIVGTGLAPYNEQFF.

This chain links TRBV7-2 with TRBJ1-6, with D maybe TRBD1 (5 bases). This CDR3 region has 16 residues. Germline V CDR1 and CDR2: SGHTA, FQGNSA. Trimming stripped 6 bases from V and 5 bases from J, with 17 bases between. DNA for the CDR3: TGTGCCAGCAGTAAAAACCGACCAGGGAATAATTCACCCCTCCACTTT. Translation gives CASSKNRPGNNSPLHF.

In nucleotides, the CDR3 is TGTGCCAGCAGTTCATTGGGGGACAGAGGGTATCGCTACACCTTC. It is translated as CASSSLGDRGYRYTF. The chain recombines TRBV27 with TRBJ1-2; TRBD1 matches 7 bases. V shed 4 bases, J shed 9 bases, and the junction held 14 bases outside the gene matches. The CDR3 runs 15 residues. Germline V gene data show CDR1 as MNHEY and CDR2 as SMNVEV (reference sequence).

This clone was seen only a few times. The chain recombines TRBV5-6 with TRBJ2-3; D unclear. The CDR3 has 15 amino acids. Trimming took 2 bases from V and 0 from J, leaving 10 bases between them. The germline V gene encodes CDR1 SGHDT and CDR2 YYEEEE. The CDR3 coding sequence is TGTGCCAGCAGCTTTGGTTCCTCTAGCACAGATACGCAGTATTTT. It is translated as CASSFGSSSTDTQYF. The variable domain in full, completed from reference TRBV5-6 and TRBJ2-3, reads DAGVTQSPTHLIKTRGQQVTLRCSPKSGHDTVSWYQQALGQGPQFIFQYYEEEERQRGNFPDRFSGHQFPNYSSELNVNALLLGDSALYLCASSFGSSSTDTQYFGPGTRLTVL.

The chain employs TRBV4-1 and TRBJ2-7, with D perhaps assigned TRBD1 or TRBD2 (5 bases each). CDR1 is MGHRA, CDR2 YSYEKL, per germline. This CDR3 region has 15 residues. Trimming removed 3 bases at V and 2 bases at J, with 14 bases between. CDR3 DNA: TGCGCCAGCAGCCATCAGACTGGGGGACCCTACGAGCAGTACTTC. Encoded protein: CASSHQTGGPYEQYF.

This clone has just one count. The CDR3 here is CASSLGRDSNIYGYTF. Written as DNA, the CDR3 is TGCGCCAGCAGCCTGGGACGGGACAGCAATATCTATGGCTACACCTTC. The chain employs TRBV5-1 and TRBJ1-2; 7 bases fit TRBD1. This CDR3 is built from 16 residues. With V trimmed by 4 bases and J by 4 bases, 13 bases remained unmatched. Germline values: CDR1 SGHRS, CDR2 YFSETQ.

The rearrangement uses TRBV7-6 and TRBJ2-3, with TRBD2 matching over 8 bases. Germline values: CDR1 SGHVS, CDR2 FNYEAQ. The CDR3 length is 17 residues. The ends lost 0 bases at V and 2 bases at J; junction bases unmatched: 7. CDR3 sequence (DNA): TGTGCCAGCAGCTTAGCGAATGGACTAGCCCCCACAGATACGCAGTATTTT. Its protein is CASSLANGLAPTDTQYF.

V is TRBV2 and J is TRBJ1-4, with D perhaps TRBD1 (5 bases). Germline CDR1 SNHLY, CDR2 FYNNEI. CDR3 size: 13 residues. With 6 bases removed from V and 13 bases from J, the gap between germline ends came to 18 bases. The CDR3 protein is CASRTRGTSGLFF. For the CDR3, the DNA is TGTGCCAGCAGGACCCGGGGGACCTCGGGACTGTTTTTT.

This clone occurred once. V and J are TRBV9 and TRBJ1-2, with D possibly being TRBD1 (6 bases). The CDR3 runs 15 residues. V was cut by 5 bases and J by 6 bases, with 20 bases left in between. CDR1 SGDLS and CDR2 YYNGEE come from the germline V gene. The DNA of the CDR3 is TGTGCCAGCAGTCCCGAGGGGGGAATTAGAAATGGCTACACCTTC. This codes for CASSPEGGIRNGYTF.

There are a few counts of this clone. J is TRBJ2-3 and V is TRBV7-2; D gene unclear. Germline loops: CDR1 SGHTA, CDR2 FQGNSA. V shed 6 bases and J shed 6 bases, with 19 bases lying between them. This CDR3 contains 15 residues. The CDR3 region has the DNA TGTGCCAGCAGTTCATTCGCCGGGCTCGAGGATACGCAGTATTTT. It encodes CASSSFAGLEDTQYF.